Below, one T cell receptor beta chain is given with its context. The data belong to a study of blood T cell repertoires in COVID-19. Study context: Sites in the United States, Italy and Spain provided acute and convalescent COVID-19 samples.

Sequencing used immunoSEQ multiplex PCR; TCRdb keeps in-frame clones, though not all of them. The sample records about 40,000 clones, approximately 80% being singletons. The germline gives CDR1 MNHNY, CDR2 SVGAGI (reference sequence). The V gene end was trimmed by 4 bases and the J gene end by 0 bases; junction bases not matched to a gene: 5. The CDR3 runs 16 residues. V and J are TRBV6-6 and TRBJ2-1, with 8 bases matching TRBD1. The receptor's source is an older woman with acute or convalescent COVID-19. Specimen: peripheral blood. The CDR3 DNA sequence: TGTGCCAGCAGTTCACGGACAGGGAGCTCCTACAATGAGCAGTTCTTC. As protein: CASSSRTGSSYNEQFF.